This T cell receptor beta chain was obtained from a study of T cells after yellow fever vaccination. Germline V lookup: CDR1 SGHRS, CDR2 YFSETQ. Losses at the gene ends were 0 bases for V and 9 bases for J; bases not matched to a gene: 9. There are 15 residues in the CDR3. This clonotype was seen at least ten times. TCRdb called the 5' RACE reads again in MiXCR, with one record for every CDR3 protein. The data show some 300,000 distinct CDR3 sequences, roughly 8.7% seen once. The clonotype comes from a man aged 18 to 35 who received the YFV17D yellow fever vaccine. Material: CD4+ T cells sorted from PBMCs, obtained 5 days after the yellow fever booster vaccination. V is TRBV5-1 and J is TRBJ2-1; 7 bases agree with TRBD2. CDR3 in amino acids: CASSLGSGERGEQFF. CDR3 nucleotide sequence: TGCGCCAGCAGCTTGGGAAGCGGGGAGCGGGGTGAGCAGTTCTTC.